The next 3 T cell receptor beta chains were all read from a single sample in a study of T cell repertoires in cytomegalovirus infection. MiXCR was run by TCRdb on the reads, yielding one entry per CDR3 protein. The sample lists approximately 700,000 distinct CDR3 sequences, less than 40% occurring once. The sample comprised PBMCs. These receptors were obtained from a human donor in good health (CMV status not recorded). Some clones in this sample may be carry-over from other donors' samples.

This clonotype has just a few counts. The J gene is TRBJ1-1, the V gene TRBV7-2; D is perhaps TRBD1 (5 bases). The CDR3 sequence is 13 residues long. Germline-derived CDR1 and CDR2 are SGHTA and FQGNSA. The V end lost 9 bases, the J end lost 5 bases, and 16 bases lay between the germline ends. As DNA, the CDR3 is TGTGCCAGTGCACAGGTGGGATGGACTGAAGCTTTCTTT. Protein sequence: CASAQVGWTEAFF.

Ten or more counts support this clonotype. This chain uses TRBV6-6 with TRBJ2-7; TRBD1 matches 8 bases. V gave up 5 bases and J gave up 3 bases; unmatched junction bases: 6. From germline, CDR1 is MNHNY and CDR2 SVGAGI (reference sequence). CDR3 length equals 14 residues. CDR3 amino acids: CASSNRDRSYEQYF. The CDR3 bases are TGTGCCAGCAGTAACCGGGACAGGAGCTACGAGCAGTACTTC.

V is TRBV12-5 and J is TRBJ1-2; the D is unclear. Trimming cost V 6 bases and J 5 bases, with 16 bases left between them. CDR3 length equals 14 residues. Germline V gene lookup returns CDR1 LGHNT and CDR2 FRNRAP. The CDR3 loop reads CASGPRTDGYGYTF. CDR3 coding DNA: TGTGCTAGTGGGCCCCGGACGGACGGATATGGCTACACCTTC.